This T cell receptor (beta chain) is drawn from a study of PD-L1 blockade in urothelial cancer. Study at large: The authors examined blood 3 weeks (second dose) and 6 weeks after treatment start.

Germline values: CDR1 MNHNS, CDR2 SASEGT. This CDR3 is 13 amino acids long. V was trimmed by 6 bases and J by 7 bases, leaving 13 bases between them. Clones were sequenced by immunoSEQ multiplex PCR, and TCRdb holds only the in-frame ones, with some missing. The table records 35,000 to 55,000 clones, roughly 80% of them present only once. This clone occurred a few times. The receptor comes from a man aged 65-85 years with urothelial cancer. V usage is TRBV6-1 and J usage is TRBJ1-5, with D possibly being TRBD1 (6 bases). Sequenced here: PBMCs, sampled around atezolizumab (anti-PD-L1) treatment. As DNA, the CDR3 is TGTGCCAGCAGCCTATACAGGGAACAGCCCCAGCATTTT. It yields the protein CASSLYREQPQHF.